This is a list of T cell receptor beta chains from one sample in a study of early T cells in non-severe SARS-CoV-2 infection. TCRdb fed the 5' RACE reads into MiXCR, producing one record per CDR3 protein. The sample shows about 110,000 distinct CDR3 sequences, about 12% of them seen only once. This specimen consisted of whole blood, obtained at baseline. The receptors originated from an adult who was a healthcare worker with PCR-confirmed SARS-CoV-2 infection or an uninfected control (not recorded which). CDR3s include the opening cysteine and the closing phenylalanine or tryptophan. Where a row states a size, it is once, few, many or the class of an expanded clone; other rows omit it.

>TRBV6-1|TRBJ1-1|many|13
CAGTLGRDTEAFF
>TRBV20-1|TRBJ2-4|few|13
CSAFGQAKNIQYF
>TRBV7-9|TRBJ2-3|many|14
CASSLAGATDTQYF
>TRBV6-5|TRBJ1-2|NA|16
CASRRPDLARDYGYTF
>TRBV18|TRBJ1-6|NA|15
CASSLTEGRNSPLHF
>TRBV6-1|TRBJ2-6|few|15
CASTLAGSGANVLTF
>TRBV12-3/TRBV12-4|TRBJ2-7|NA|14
CASSSGGTSYEQYF
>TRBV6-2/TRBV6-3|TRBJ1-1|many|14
CASSADRVIAEAFF
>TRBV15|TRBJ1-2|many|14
CATSRDLSGYGYTF
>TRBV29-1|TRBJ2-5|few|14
CSVDPATAGETQYF
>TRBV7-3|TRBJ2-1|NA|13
CASSLAPNNEQFF
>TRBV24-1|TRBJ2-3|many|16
CATSDLNAGNTDTQYF
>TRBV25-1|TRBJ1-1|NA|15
CASSASPPSFTEAFF
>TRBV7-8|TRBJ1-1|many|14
CASSLIRMNTEAFF
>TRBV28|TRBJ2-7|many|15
CASSLQGASSYEQYF
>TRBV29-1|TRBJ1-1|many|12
CSVNTGNTEAFF
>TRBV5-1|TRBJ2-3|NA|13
CASSFGRTDTQYF
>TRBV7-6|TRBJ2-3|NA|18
CASSLSEGLAATTDTQYF
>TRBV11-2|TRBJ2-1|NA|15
CASGDSETLYNEQFF
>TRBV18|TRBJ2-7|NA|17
CASSPSSWDRVLGEQYF
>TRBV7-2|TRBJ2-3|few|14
CASSLATFTDTQYF
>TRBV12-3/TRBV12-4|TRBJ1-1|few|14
CASSLGGAGTEVFF
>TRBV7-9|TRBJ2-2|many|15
CASSRPQGNTGELFF
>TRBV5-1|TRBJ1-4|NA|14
CASSQGRSNEKLFF
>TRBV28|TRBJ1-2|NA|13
CASRSGSNYGYTF
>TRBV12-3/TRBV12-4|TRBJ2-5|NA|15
CASSSPGSEGETQYF
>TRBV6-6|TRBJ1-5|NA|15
CASTLSGKSNQPQHF
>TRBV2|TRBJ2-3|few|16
CASSGPVAGTTDTQYF
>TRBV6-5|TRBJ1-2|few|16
CASSYSFVAGSRGYTF
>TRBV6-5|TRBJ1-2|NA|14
CASSYRQGGYGYTF
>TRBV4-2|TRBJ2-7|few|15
CASSTDKSLSYEQYF
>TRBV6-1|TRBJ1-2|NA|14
CASIPTGTNYGYTF
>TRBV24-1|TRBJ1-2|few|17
CATSDANPRDSIYGYTF
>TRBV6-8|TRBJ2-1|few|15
CASSRRTRRDGEQFF
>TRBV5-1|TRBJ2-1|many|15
CASSLRGGAYNEQFF
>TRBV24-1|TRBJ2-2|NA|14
CATSDPQGPGELFF
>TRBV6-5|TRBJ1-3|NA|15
CASSYSRGPGNTIYF
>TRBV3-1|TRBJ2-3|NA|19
CASSQDQGVAGEITDTQYF
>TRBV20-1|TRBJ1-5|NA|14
CSASRRVGNQPQHF
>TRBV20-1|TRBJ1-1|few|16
CSASNHGGAPGTEAFF
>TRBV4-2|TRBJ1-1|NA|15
CASSQVGGGNTEAFF
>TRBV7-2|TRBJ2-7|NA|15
CASSSPGWGAYEQYF
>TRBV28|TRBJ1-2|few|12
CASSQREYGYTF
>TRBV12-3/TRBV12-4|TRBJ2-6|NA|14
CASTGGPGANVPTF
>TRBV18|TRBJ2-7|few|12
CASADRGVEQYF
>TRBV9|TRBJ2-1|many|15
CASSSRTGGYNEQFF
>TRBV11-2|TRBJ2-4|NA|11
CASSPMDIQYF
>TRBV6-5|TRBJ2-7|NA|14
CASSSEDGAYEQYF
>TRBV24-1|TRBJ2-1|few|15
CATSDPGQGGNEQFF
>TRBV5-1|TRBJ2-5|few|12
CASSPSQETQYF
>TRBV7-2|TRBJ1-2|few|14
CASSQQAGKHGYTF
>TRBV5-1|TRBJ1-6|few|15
CASSFVGQGTEPLHF
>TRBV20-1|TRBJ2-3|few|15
CSAKYRDSPTDTQYF
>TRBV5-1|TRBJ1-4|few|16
CASSLYSGGTNEKLFF
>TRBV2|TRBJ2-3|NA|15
CASSRGGGSTDTQYF
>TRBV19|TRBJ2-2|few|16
CASSLRDRAHTGELFF